This T cell receptor (beta chain) originates from a study of T cell responses to AZD1222 COVID-19 vaccine. Of note for this clone: What it recognizes is unknown.

Notes on the study in general: Among those given AZD1222, only 5 to 7 were seropositive at baseline.

Profiling relied on immunoSEQ multiplex PCR, and the TCRdb table lists in-frame clones only, not all of them. The sample lists 150,000 or so clones, about nine tenths occurring once. Germline values: CDR1 SGHDN, CDR2 FVKESK. This CDR3 is built from 14 residues. V was shortened by 4 bases and J by 5 bases, with 13 bases between the two germline ends. The rearrangement joins TRBV14 to TRBJ2-3; D unresolved. The specimen was peripheral blood, collected 28 days after the second AZD1222 dose. This receptor was obtained from an adult who received the AZD1222 COVID-19 vaccine. CDR3 DNA: TGTGCCAGCAGCCTAAGGTGGGAAGGAGATACGCAGTATTTT. The encoded protein is CASSLRWEGDTQYF.